This T cell receptor (beta chain) originates from a study of T cell responses to AZD1222 COVID-19 vaccine. Regarding the study as a whole: Females outnumbered males among donors, who were mostly white British; clonal diversity was possibly underestimated.

Some clones are missing from TCRdb's copy, which holds only in-frame ones; the method was immunoSEQ multiplex PCR. This sample has 75,000 to 95,000 clones, with about nine tenths found just once. For this clone: As yet, its antigen is unknown.

With 0 bases clipped from V and 4 bases from J, the junction kept 3 bases outside the gene matches. Germline values: CDR1 SGHRS, CDR2 YFSETQ. The CDR3 loop spans 15 amino acids. This receptor was identified in an adult in good health. The chain is built from TRBV5-1 and TRBJ2-1, with TRBD1 identical over 8 bases. Specimen: peripheral blood, collected on day 0 of MenACWY control vaccination. The CDR3: CASSLAWDRYNEQFF. The CDR3 DNA sequence: TGCGCCAGCAGCTTGGCCTGGGACAGGTACAATGAGCAGTTCTTC.